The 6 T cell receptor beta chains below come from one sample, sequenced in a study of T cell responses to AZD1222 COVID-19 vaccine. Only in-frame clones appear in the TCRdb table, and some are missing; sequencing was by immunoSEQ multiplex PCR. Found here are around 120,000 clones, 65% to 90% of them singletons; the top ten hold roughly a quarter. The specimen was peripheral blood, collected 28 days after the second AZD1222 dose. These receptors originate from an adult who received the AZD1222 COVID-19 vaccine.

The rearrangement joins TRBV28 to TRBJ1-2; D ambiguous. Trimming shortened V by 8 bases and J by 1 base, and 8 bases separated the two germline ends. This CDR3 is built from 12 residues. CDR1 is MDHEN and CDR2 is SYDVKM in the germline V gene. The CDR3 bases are TGTGCCAGCGGGGAGATTAACTATGGCTACACCTTC. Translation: CASGEINYGYTF.

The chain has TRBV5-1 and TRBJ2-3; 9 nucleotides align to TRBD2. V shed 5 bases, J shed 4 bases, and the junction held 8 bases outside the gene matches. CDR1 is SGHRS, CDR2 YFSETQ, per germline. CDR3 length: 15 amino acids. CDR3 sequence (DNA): TGCGCCAGCAGTCCCCGCGGGGGGGAGGCAGATACGCAGTATTTT. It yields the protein CASSPRGGEADTQYF.

The CDR3 region has the DNA TGTGCCTGGAGTCCACCCAGGGCTGGAAACACCATATATTTT. Protein sequence: CAWSPPRAGNTIYF. J is TRBJ1-3 and V is TRBV30; possible D gene TRBD1, 5 bases. The germline gives CDR1 GTSNPN, CDR2 SVGIG (reference sequence). The CDR3 is made up of 14 amino acids. The ends were cut back, 2 bases at V and 2 bases at J, with 10 bases in the middle.

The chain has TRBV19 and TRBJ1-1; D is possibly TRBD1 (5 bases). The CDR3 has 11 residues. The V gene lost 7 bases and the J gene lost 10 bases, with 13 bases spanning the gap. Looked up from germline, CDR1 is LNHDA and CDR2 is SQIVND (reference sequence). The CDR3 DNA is TGTGCCAGTACCGGGGGGATTAGAGCTTTCTTT. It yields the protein CASTGGIRAFF.

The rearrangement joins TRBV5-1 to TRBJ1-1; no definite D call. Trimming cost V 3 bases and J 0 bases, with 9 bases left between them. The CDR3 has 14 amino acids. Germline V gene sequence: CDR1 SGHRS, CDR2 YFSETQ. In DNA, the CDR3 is TGCGCCAGCAGCTCCCTGGATGTGAACACTGAAGCTTTCTTT. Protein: CASSSLDVNTEAFF.

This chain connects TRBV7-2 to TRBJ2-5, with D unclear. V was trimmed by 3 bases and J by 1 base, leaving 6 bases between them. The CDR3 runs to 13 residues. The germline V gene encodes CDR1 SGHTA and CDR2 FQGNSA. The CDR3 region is CASSFTAQETQYF. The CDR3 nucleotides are TGTGCCAGCAGCTTTACAGCCCAAGAGACCCAGTACTTC.